One sample yielded the 19 T cell receptor beta chains listed below, sequenced in a study of blood T cell repertoires in COVID-19. Using immunoSEQ multiplex PCR, the repertoire was profiled, and TCRdb retains in-frame clones only, with some absent. There are 250,000 to 300,000 clones in the sample; approximately 87% occur only once, and about 12% lies in the top ten. Sequences were obtained from peripheral blood. Receptors originate from a woman in her twenties or thirties with COVID-19, enrolled during active disease.

The chain combines TRBV4-1 with TRBJ2-3; D is possibly TRBD2 (6 bases). Trimming shortened V by 3 bases and J by 2 bases, and 15 bases separated the two germline ends. This CDR3 has 16 amino acids. Germline CDR1 reads MGHRA; CDR2 reads YSYEKL. CDR3 amino acids: CASSHPRDSYTDTQYF. The CDR3 region has the DNA TGCGCCAGCAGCCATCCCCGGGACTCCTACACAGATACGCAGTATTTT.

The chain carries TRBV7-2 and TRBJ2-1, with 9 bases aligning to TRBD2. The CDR3 extends over 14 amino acids. CDR1 and CDR2 from the germline V gene are SGHTA and FQGNSA. V gave up 1 base and J gave up 6 bases; unmatched junction bases: 1. CDR3 in amino acids: CASSLGGGANEQFF. The CDR3 nucleotides are TGTGCCAGCAGCTTAGGCGGGGGGGCCAATGAGCAGTTCTTC. Full variable domain (outside the CDR3, taken from reference TRBV7-2 and TRBJ2-1): GAGVSQSPSNKVTEKGKDVELRCDPISGHTALYWYRQSLGQGLEFLIYFQGNSAPDKSGLPSDRFSAERTGGSVSTLTIQRTQQEDSAVYLCASSLGGGANEQFFGPGTRLTVL.

The V and J genes are TRBV3-1 (or the pseudogene TRBV3-2) and TRBJ2-5, with TRBD2 matching 10 bases. Germline V CDR1 and CDR2: LGHDT, YNNKEL (reference sequence). The CDR3 loop spans 14 amino acids. The J segment lost 5 bases and the V segment lost 4 bases, leaving 4 bases of the junction unmatched. CDR3 sequence: CASSPTSGIETQYF. The CDR3 region has the DNA TGTGCCAGCAGCCCAACTAGCGGGATTGAGACCCAGTACTTC.

The chain combines TRBV10-3 with TRBJ1-6, with TRBD1 matching 9 bases. Germline V gives CDR1 ENHRY, CDR2 SYGVKD. This CDR3 is built from 14 residues. Germline trimming cut 10 bases from V and 10 bases from J; bases unmatched to any gene: 11. CDR3 bases: TGTGCCACAGTTCCGGGACAGGGATACTCACCCCTCCACTTT. Amino acid sequence: CATVPGQGYSPLHF.

This clone was seen only once. The chain links TRBV7-7 to TRBJ2-5, with 9 bases aligning to TRBD2. Unmatched junction bases numbered 11, after V lost 0 bases and J lost 6 bases. The germline CDR1 and CDR2 sequences are SSHAT and FNYEAQ (reference sequence). This CDR3 has 17 residues. The CDR3 reads CASSLAFGGGATKTQYF. The CDR3 DNA follows: TGTGCCAGCAGCTTAGCGTTTGGCGGGGGGGCCACAAAGACCCAGTACTTC.

This rearrangement joins TRBV3-1 (or the pseudogene TRBV3-2) to TRBJ2-5; 9 nucleotides match TRBD2. Germline trimming cut 4 bases from V and 5 bases from J; bases unmatched to any gene: 8. CDR3 length: 15 amino acids. Germline V gene data show CDR1 as LGHDT and CDR2 as YNNKEL (reference sequence). The CDR3 here is CASSLGGGAAETQYF. CDR3 bases: TGTGCCAGCAGCCTAGGCGGGGGGGCCGCGGAGACCCAGTACTTC.

This clone was picked up one time. The V and J genes are TRBV5-6 and TRBJ1-2; 7 bases fit TRBD1. CDR3 length: 16 residues. The trim removed 3 bases at V and 4 bases at J, leaving 12 bases unmatched. The germline gives CDR1 SGHDT, CDR2 YYEEEE. CDR3 nucleotide sequence: TGTGCCAGCAGCTCGAAGTACAGGGGACCCTTCTATGGCTACACCTTC. Translated, it gives CASSSKYRGPFYGYTF.

The V gene is TRBV7-8, the J gene TRBJ2-7; D gene ambiguous. CDR1 and CDR2 (germline): SGHVS, FQNEAQ. The V end lost 5 bases, the J end lost 6 bases, and 17 bases lay between the germline ends. The CDR3 extends over 14 amino acids. The CDR3: CASSPYSSVREQYF. The CDR3 region has the DNA TGTGCCAGCAGCCCCTATTCGAGCGTCCGCGAGCAGTACTTC. Full variable domain (rest looked up from reference TRBV7-8 and TRBJ2-7): GAGVSQSPRYKVAKRGQDVALRCDPISGHVSLFWYQQALGQGPEFLTYFQNEAQLDKSGLPSDRFFAERPEGSVSTLKIQRTQQEDSAVYLCASSPYSSVREQYFGPGTRLTVT.

The chain combines TRBV11-1 with TRBJ2-1, with D perhaps TRBD2 (6 bases). Germline values: CDR1 SGHAT, CDR2 FQDESV (reference sequence). The V gene lost 2 bases and the J gene lost 8 bases, with 13 bases spanning the gap. The CDR3 consists of 14 residues. The CDR3: CASSLISLADEQFF. In DNA, the CDR3 is TGTGCCAGCAGCTTAATCTCACTAGCCGATGAGCAGTTCTTC.

This chain links TRBV9 with TRBJ2-6; maybe TRBD1 (5 bases). The CDR3 is 19 amino acids. Germline lookup yields CDR1 SGDLS and CDR2 YYNGEE. Deletions cut 1 base from V and 2 bases from J, with 19 bases between. The DNA of the CDR3 is TGTGCCAGCAGCGTACCGGGTCCGAAGGGGTCCCCTGGGGCCAACGTCCTGACTTTC. Translated: CASSVPGPKGSPGANVLTF. The full variable domain, with the rest looked up from reference TRBV9 and TRBJ2-6, is DSGVTQTPKHLITATGQRVTLRCSPRSGDLSVYWYQQSLDQGLQFLIQYYNGEERAKGNILERFSAQQFPDLHSELNLSSLELGDSALYFCASSVPGPKGSPGANVLTFGAGSRLTVL.

The chain links TRBV28 to TRBJ2-3; 7 nucleotides match TRBD1. The CDR3 runs 17 residues. Germline assignment: CDR1 MDHEN and CDR2 SYDVKM. V was clipped by 1 base and J by 5 bases; unmatched bases: 12. The CDR3, as DNA: TGTGCCAGCAGTTTATTAGGGTTTCGGACAGGCCGAGATACGCAGTATTTT. As protein: CASSLLGFRTGRDTQYF. Drawing the rest from reference TRBV28 and TRBJ2-3, the complete variable domain is DVKVTQSSRYLVKRTGEKVFLECVQDMDHENMFWYRQDPGLGLRLIYFSYDVKMKEKGDIPEGYSVSREKKERFSLILESASTNQTSMYLCASSLLGFRTGRDTQYFGPGTRLTVL.

This clone was recorded only once. The V gene is TRBV28, the J gene TRBJ2-2; D possibly corresponds to TRBD1 (6 bases). Germline V gene lookup returns CDR1 MDHEN and CDR2 SYDVKM. The CDR3 runs to 14 residues. V dropped 6 bases and J dropped 6 bases, with 14 bases sitting between them. CDR3 bases: TGTGCCAGCAGCCTGACAGGATACGCCGGGGAGCTGTTTTTT. This translates into CASSLTGYAGELFF.

The J gene is TRBJ2-5, the V gene TRBV5-4; the D gene is possibly TRBD2 (5 bases). This CDR3 spans 13 amino acids. Germline CDR1 is SGHNT and CDR2 is YYREEE (reference sequence). The V and J ends lost 0 bases and 5 bases respectively, with 8 bases between them. CDR3 protein: CASSLGGSETQYF. The CDR3 nucleotides are TGTGCCAGCAGCTTGGGAGGGTCGGAGACCCAGTACTTC. The full variable domain, in which reference TRBV5-4 and TRBJ2-5 provide the parts outside the CDR3, is ETGVTQSPTHLIKTRGQQVTLRCSSQSGHNTVSWYQQALGQGPQFIFQYYREEENGRGNFPPRFSGLQFPNYSSELNVNALELDDSALYLCASSLGGSETQYFGPGTRLLVL.

By proportion, this clone is medium-sized. The chain employs TRBV14 and TRBJ2-1, with D perhaps matching TRBD1 (5 bases). The CDR3 consists of 15 residues. Germline lookup yields CDR1 SGHDN and CDR2 FVKESK. V was pared by 1 base and J by 2 bases, with 9 bases between. The CDR3 protein is CASSQGGRAYNEQFF. In nucleotides, the CDR3 is TGTGCCAGCAGCCAAGGGGGCCGGGCCTACAATGAGCAGTTCTTC.

The rearrangement joins TRBV5-1 to TRBJ2-3; D unclear. V lost 1 base and J 0 bases, leaving 9 bases between the germline ends. This CDR3 is 15 amino acids long. From germline, CDR1 is SGHRS and CDR2 YFSETQ. The CDR3 nucleotides read TGCGCCAGCAGCTTGCGAGTCCCGAGCACAGATACGCAGTATTTT. Its protein product is CASSLRVPSTDTQYF.

The V call is TRBV7-6, the J call TRBJ2-7; 9 positions match TRBD1. After removal of 1 base from V and 6 bases from J, the junction contained 7 bases not matched to a gene. Germline loops: CDR1 SGHVS, CDR2 FNYEAQ. This CDR3 contains 15 residues. CDR3 sequence: CASSLGGTGWSEQYF. CDR3 DNA: TGTGCCAGCAGCTTAGGTGGGACAGGGTGGTCCGAGCAGTACTTC. Full variable domain (missing parts from reference TRBV7-6 and TRBJ2-7): GAGVSQSPRYKVTKRGQDVALRCDPISGHVSLYWYRQALGQGPEFLTYFNYEAQQDKSGLPNDRFSAERPEGSISTLTIQRTEQRDSAMYRCASSLGGTGWSEQYFGPGTRLTVT.

The V call is TRBV24-1, the J call TRBJ2-3; TRBD1 matches at 8 bases. The CDR3 length is 22 residues. Germline V gene data show CDR1 as KGHDR and CDR2 as SFDVKD. Unmatched junction bases numbered 19, after V lost 0 bases and J lost 0 bases. CDR3 sequence reads: CATSDLGNTQMKGQGSTDTQYF. DNA for the CDR3: TGTGCCACCAGTGATTTGGGAAACACGCAAATGAAAGGACAGGGAAGCACAGATACGCAGTATTTT.

As for this clone: The sample holds other DNA sequences that translate to the same CDR3. The CDR3 region is CASSLGRGADTQYF. The DNA for the CDR3 is TGTGCCAGCAGCCTGGGACGAGGAGCGGATACGCAGTATTTT. The chain joins TRBV5-4 to TRBJ2-3; D is tentatively TRBD1 or TRBD2 (5 bases each). V lost 4 bases to trimming and J lost 6 bases, with 15 bases between them. The CDR3 runs 14 residues. Germline assignment: CDR1 SGHNT and CDR2 YYREEE (reference sequence).

The genes are TRBV2 and TRBJ2-5; D possibly corresponds to TRBD1 (5 bases). Germline loops: CDR1 SNHLY, CDR2 FYNNEI. CDR3 length equals 13 residues. Trimming pared 7 bases from V and 4 bases from J, leaving 13 bases between. This CDR3 reads CASKVETGETQYF. The CDR3, as DNA: TGTGCCAGCAAGGTCGAAACAGGAGAGACCCAGTACTTC.